Listed below are T cell receptor beta chains from one sample, sequenced in a study of sequential checkpoint blockade in melanoma. The assay was immunoSEQ multiplex PCR, and TCRdb's table has in-frame clones only and misses some. This table holds under 5,500 clones, less than 80% found once. Sequencing was performed on CD8+ T cells sorted from blood (inferred from file names), taken from a patient given nivolumab and ipilimumab in sequence. These receptors were collected from a human patient with melanoma. Some clones in this sample may be carry-over from other donors' samples. Each CDR3 is given with its conserved first and last residue. D genes are given only for firm matches. Where a row states a size, it is once, few, many or the class of an expanded clone; other rows omit it.

CASSWGGDYSYEQYF TGTGCCAGCAGCTGGGGAGGGGATTACTCCTACGAGCAGTACTTC TRBD2 TRBJ2-7 TRBV5-6 once
CASISGGYTGELFF TGTGCCAGCATAAGCGGGGGGTACACCGGGGAGCTGTTTTTT TRBD2 TRBJ2-2 TRBV2 once
CASSLTGGATDTQYF TGTGCCAGCAGCTTAACCGGGGGGGCCACAGATACGCAGTATTTT TRBD2 TRBJ2-3 TRBV7-3 NA
CASRTDRGRYPETQYF TGTGCCAGCAGGACTGACAGGGGACGGTATCCAGAGACCCAGTACTTC TRBD1 TRBJ2-5 TRBV28 NA
CASSLAGRGEDEQYF TGTGCCAGCAGCTTAGCTGGCAGGGGCGAAGACGAGCAGTACTTC NA TRBJ2-7 TRBV7-9 NA
CASSVGRNEQYF TGTGCCAGCAGTGTTGGGAGGAACGAGCAGTACTTC NA TRBJ2-7 TRBV6-6 NA
CASSTSGRPQETQYF TGTGCCAGCAGCACCAGTGGGCGACCCCAAGAGACCCAGTACTTC NA TRBJ2-5 TRBV9 NA
CASSTRDRSSGNTIYF TGTGCCAGCAGCACCCGGGACAGGAGCTCTGGAAACACCATATATTTT TRBD1 TRBJ1-3 TRBV14 NA
CASSLWGAGGEQYF TGTGCCAGCAGTTTGTGGGGTGCAGGAGGCGAGCAGTACTTC NA TRBJ2-7 TRBV25-1 NA
CASSFGSATYEQYF TGTGCCAGCAGCTTCGGTAGCGCTACCTACGAGCAGTACTTC NA TRBJ2-7 TRBV7-2 few
CASRTGFSYEQYF TGTGCCAGCAGGACAGGTTTCAGCTACGAGCAGTACTTC NA TRBJ2-7 TRBV6-1 NA
CSVEDGGGPYNEQFF TGCAGCGTTGAAGACGGCGGGGGGCCCTACAATGAGCAGTTCTTC TRBD2 TRBJ2-1 TRBV29-1 NA
CASSIRRQRNSPLHF TGTGCCAGTAGTATCCGACGACAGAGGAATTCACCCCTCCACTTT NA TRBJ1-6 TRBV19 few
CASSWADATNEKLFF TGTGCCAGCTCCTGGGCCGACGCAACTAATGAAAAACTGTTTTTT NA TRBJ1-4 TRBV18 NA
CASSLAIGGPADEQYF TGCGCCAGCAGCTTGGCCATCGGGGGACCCGCCGACGAGCAGTACTTC NA TRBJ2-7 TRBV5-1 NA
CASSPGQGIDGYTF TGTGCCAGCAGCCCAGGACAGGGGATAGATGGCTACACCTTC TRBD1 TRBJ1-2 TRBV9 NA
CASSLEGGPSDTQYF TGTGCCAGCAGCTTAGAGGGGGGGCCATCAGATACGCAGTATTTT NA TRBJ2-3 TRBV7-3 NA
CASIASPAGGKNIQYF TGCGCCAGCATAGCGTCTCCAGCGGGGGGCAAAAACATTCAGTACTTC TRBD2 TRBJ2-4 TRBV4-1 NA
CASSLRTGEYQETQYF TGCGCCAGCAGCCTACGGACAGGGGAGTACCAAGAGACCCAGTACTTC TRBD1 TRBJ2-5 TRBV4-1 NA
CASSKGGGRSTGELFF TGTGCCAGCAGCAAAGGGGGGGGGAGAAGCACCGGGGAGCTGTTTTTT NA TRBJ2-2 TRBV21-1 NA
CASSPLQRQVEAFF TGTGCCAGCAGTCCCCTCCAGAGACAGGTTGAAGCTTTCTTT NA TRBJ1-1 TRBV2 few
CASSLAPSSYNEQFF TGTGCTAGCAGCTTAGCCCCGAGCTCCTACAATGAGCAGTTCTTC NA TRBJ2-1 TRBV7-7 NA
CAWRSRTSYEQYF TGTGCCTGGAGATCACGGACTAGCTACGAGCAGTACTTC TRBD2 TRBJ2-7 TRBV30 NA
CASSVQSTSLAYEQYF TGTGCCAGCAGCGTACAGAGTACCAGCCTAGCCTACGAGCAGTACTTC NA TRBJ2-7 TRBV9 once
CASSQERDWTYEQYF TGTGCCAGCAGCCAAGAAAGGGACTGGACCTACGAGCAGTACTTC NA TRBJ2-7 TRBV7-9 few
CATSRVASGGGNEQFF TGTGCCACCAGCAGAGTGGCTAGCGGGGGAGGCAATGAGCAGTTCTTC TRBD2 TRBJ2-1 TRBV15 NA
CASSPDRPRGGNTIYF TGCGCCAGCAGTCCTGACAGGCCCAGAGGGGGAAACACCATATATTTT NA TRBJ1-3 TRBV23-1 few
CASSLGQNTEAFF TGTGCCAGCAGCCTGGGACAGAACACTGAAGCTTTCTTT NA TRBJ1-1 TRBV6-6 NA
CASESTGRGETQYF TGTGCCAGCGAATCAACGGGCAGGGGAGAGACCCAGTACTTC NA TRBJ2-5 TRBV28 NA
CASSNRQGSATDTQYF TGTGCCAGCAGTAACAGGCAGGGGTCAGCCACAGATACGCAGTATTTT NA TRBJ2-3 TRBV7-9 NA
CASSASPFEVRDEQFF TGTGCCAGCAGCGCCTCCCCCTTCGAGGTTAGAGATGAGCAGTTCTTC NA TRBJ2-1 TRBV9 NA
CASSLSDRGLLFF TGTGCCAGCAGTTTATCGGACAGGGGGCTTTTGTTCTTC TRBD1 TRBJ2-1 TRBV27 NA
CASSVQPGLSYNEQFF TGTGCCAGCAGCGTACAGCCGGGTTTATCCTACAATGAGCAGTTCTTC NA TRBJ2-1 TRBV9 few
CASSRREMEISNEQFF TGCGCCAGCAGCCGCCGGGAGATGGAGATCAGCAATGAGCAGTTCTTC NA TRBJ2-1 TRBV4-3 few
CASSHGTGNQPQHF TGCGCCAGCAGCCATGGGACAGGCAATCAGCCCCAGCATTTT TRBD1 TRBJ1-5 TRBV4-1 once
CASSSTRQGPFYEQYF TGTGCCAGCAGTTCAACCCGACAGGGGCCCTTCTACGAGCAGTACTTC TRBD1 TRBJ2-7 TRBV28 NA
CASSLVYNEQFF TGTGCCAGCAGCTTAGTCTATAATGAGCAGTTCTTC NA TRBJ2-1 TRBV7-9 NA
CASRLRTGPSGANVLTF TGTGCCAGCAGGCTCCGGACAGGGCCCTCTGGGGCCAACGTCCTGACTTTC TRBD1 TRBJ2-6 TRBV2 NA
CASSPRGHQPQHF TGCGCCAGCAGTCCCAGGGGGCATCAGCCCCAGCATTTT TRBD1 TRBJ1-5 TRBV4-3 NA